This TCR beta chain was obtained from a study of OX40 agonist ivuxolimab in advanced cancers. Study summary: Ivuxolimab, which is an agonistic anti-OX40 (CD134) antibody, was administered to the patients. Dose-escalation patients suffered from hepatocellular carcinoma, melanoma, renal cell or head and neck cancer. Study results and limitations: Nonresponders included some who also had low normalized T-cell clonal expansion. CD4+ and CD8+ T cells in blood underwent clonal expansion by week 6 at 0.1 to 3.0 mg/kg.

Generated by immunoSEQ multiplex PCR, the TCRdb table keeps only in-frame clones and is missing some. The profile shows around 25,000 clones, about 83% of them singletons. Turning to this clone: The antigen is undetermined.

This sample comprised CD4+ or CD8+ T cells sorted from blood, obtained in a trial of the OX40 agonist ivuxolimab. The source of this sequence is an adult with an advanced solid tumor such as melanoma, head and neck, liver or kidney cancer.

As DNA, the CDR3 is TGTGCCAGCAGTTACTCCCGGACATTTCATTCACCCCTCCACTTT. This encodes CASSYSRTFHSPLHF. The chain carries TRBV6-6 and TRBJ1-6; tentative D call: TRBD1 (5 bases). The CDR3 contains 15 residues. Germline V gives CDR1 MNHNY, CDR2 SVGAGI (reference sequence). V was pared by 0 bases and J by 8 bases, with 11 bases between.